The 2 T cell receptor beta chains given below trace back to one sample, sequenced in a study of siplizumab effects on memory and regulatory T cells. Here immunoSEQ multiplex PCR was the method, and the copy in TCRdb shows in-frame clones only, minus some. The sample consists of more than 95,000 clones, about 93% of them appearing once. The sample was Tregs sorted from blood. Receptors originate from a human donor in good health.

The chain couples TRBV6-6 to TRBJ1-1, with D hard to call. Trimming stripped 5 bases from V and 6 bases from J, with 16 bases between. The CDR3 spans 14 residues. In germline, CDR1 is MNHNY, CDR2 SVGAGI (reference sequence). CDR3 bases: TGTGCCAGCAGTGAGCCAAGGCTCGGAGCTGAAGCTTTCTTT. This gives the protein CASSEPRLGAEAFF.

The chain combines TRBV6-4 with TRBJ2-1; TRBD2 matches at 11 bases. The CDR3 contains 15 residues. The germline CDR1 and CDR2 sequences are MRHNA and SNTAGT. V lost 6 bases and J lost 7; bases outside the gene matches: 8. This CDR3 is CASSETSGVRNEQFF. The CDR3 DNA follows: TGTGCCAGCAGCGAGACTAGCGGGGTAAGGAATGAGCAGTTCTTC.